Below, 10 T cell receptor beta chains from the same sample are listed, as sequenced in a study of T cells in Graves' hyperthyroidism and ophthalmopathy. Template material for amplifying TCR beta CDR3 regions consisted of RNA transcripts. The HTBI primer set served for first-round RT-PCR of the TCR CDR3. TCRdb ran MiXCR on the multiplex PCR reads and lists one entry per CDR3 protein. The profile shows under 550,000 distinct CDR3 sequences, roughly 15% of them singletons. Sequencing input: blood. These receptors originate from a woman aged 18-29 years with Graves' hyperthyroidism.

This clonotype has a count of ten or more. The chain is built from TRBV28 and TRBJ1-1, with D possibly being TRBD1 (5 bases). Trimming pared 6 bases from V and 6 bases from J, leaving 17 bases between. Germline values: CDR1 MDHEN, CDR2 SYDVKM. CDR3 length: 14 amino acids. CDR3 in DNA: TGTGCCAGCAGCCTGTCGACAGTAATCTCTGAAGCTTTCTTT. It codes for CASSLSTVISEAFF.

A word on this clonotype: The conserved closing phenylalanine or tryptophan is absent in this CDR3, likely reflecting a read error. The V gene is TRBV7-2, the J gene TRBJ1-1; 9 bases agree with TRBD1. J lost 1 base, V lost 8 bases, and 2 bases had no gene match. Per the germline V gene, CDR1 is SGHTA and CDR2 is FQGNSA. The CDR3 extends over 13 amino acids. CDR3 bases: TGTGCCAGCCAACAGGGGGCGAACACTGAAGCTTTCTCT. Translation gives CASQQGANTEAFS.

The chain carries TRBV7-2 and TRBJ1-4; D is possibly TRBD1 (6 bases). The length of the CDR3 is 18 residues. The V end was cut by 2 bases, the J end by 0 bases, with 16 bases between. Germline V lookup: CDR1 SGHTA, CDR2 FQGNSA. This chain's CDR3 is CASSLRVDRLATNEKLFF. The CDR3 DNA sequence: TGTGCCAGCAGCTTAAGGGTCGACAGGCTTGCAACTAATGAAAAACTGTTTTTT.

V gene TRBV25-1 combines with J gene TRBJ2-7, with a tentative D call TRBD1 (6 bases). There are 14 residues in the CDR3. Looked up from germline, CDR1 is MGHDK and CDR2 is SYGVNS. Deletions cut 3 bases from V and 5 bases from J, with 14 bases between. CDR3 in DNA: TGTGCCAGCAGTGACTCCAGGGGATTGGACGAGCAGTACTTC. Protein sequence: CASSDSRGLDEQYF.

Here the CDR3 DNA reads TGTGCCAGCAGCTTAGAAATCCAGGGATCCGGACTAGCCGGGGAGCTGTTTTTT. Translating gives CASSLEIQGSGLAGELFF. The rearrangement links TRBV7-6 to TRBJ2-2; the match to TRBD2 covers 7 bases. Germline CDR1 reads SGHVS; CDR2 reads FNYEAQ. The V and J ends lost 1 base and 6 bases, in that order; junction bases with no gene match: 14. The CDR3 length is 18 residues.

The V gene is TRBV20-1, the J gene TRBJ2-1, with D possibly TRBD1 on 6 matching bases. The CDR3 sequence is 13 residues long. The germline V gene has CDR1 DFQATT and CDR2 SNEGSKA (reference sequence). V lost 4 bases and J lost 8, with 15 bases in between. The CDR3 sequence is CSAIRGRSYEQFF. CDR3 in DNA: TGCAGTGCTATCAGGGGACGGTCCTATGAGCAGTTCTTC.

This clonotype was seen only a few times. The V and J genes are TRBV29-1 and TRBJ2-2; D is perhaps TRBD1 or TRBD2 (6 bases each). Trimming pared 6 bases from V and 1 base from J, leaving 15 bases between. From germline, CDR1 is SQVTM and CDR2 ANQGSEA. CDR3 length: 15 residues. The CDR3 DNA is TGCAGCGTCTTACAGGGCGGGATGAACACCGGGGAGCTGTTTTTT. Translation gives CSVLQGGMNTGELFF.

The chain has TRBV12-3 or TRBV12-4 and TRBJ2-7, with D maybe TRBD1 (5 bases). V shed 6 bases and J shed 0 bases, with 12 bases lying between them. The CDR3 loop spans 14 amino acids. The CDR3 here is CASSSQDVSYEQYF. As DNA, the CDR3 is TGTGCCAGCAGCTCACAGGACGTCTCCTACGAGCAGTACTTC.

V usage is TRBV28 and J usage is TRBJ2-1; a weak D match, TRBD1 (6 bases). Germline V gene sequence: CDR1 MDHEN, CDR2 SYDVKM. Trimming shortened V by 8 bases and J by 2 bases, and 22 bases separated the two germline ends. The CDR3 runs 17 residues. The DNA for the CDR3 is TGTGCCAGCCATGGGGCCTGGGGGACAAGCACCTACAATGAGCAGTTCTTC. Its translation: CASHGAWGTSTYNEQFF.

At least ten counts were recorded for this clonotype. The gene calls are TRBV30 and TRBJ2-1; D possibly corresponds to TRBD1 (8 bases). Germline V lookup: CDR1 GTSNPN, CDR2 SVGIG (reference sequence). V lost 6 bases and J 4 bases, leaving 19 bases between the germline ends. CDR3 size: 15 residues. This chain's CDR3 is CACGGAGGKYNEQFF. Here the CDR3 DNA reads TGTGCCTGTGGGGGGGCAGGGGGCAAGTACAATGAGCAGTTCTTC.